The 29 T cell receptor beta chains presented below share a single source sample, sequenced in a study of blood T cells in healthy people across ages. The use of a sample-barcoded 5' primer and a J-beta primer mix characterized a second PCR of 7 to 11 cycles. One entry per CDR3 protein, called by TCRdb with MiXCR from the 5' RACE reads. The sample has around 990,000 distinct CDR3 sequences, roughly 24% seen once. These data were also filed under a second study, of T cells of mothers and their children.

Sequences were obtained from blood. The source of these receptors is a girl aged 2 to 9 in good health.

Only a few counts were recorded for this clonotype. The chain joins TRBV14 to TRBJ2-3; 7 bases line up with TRBD1. The V and J ends lost 5 bases and 4 bases, in that order; junction bases with no gene match: 3. This CDR3 region has 13 residues. Germline values: CDR1 SGHDN, CDR2 FVKESK. CDR3 amino acids: CASSWGQPDTQYF. Written as DNA, the CDR3 is TGTGCCAGCAGCTGGGGACAGCCAGATACGCAGTATTTT.

This clonotype has just a few counts. This rearrangement joins TRBV7-9 to TRBJ1-2; D ambiguous. CDR3 length equals 15 residues. The germline V gene encodes CDR1 SEHNR and CDR2 FQNEAQ (reference sequence). Trimming took off 1 base at V and 2 bases at J, with 11 bases between the two ends. The CDR3 is CASSLVSRLNYGYTF. Written as DNA, the CDR3 is TGTGCCAGCAGCTTAGTAAGCCGACTAAACTATGGCTACACCTTC.

The V and J genes are TRBV7-9 and TRBJ1-2, with a weak D call TRBD1 (6 bases). The germline gives CDR1 SEHNR, CDR2 FQNEAQ (reference sequence). CDR3 length equals 14 residues. The V end lost 4 bases, the J end lost 8 bases, and 17 bases lay between the germline ends. The CDR3 DNA reads TGTGCCAGCAGCTCAGCAGAACAGGGCTGGGGCTACACCTTC. Translation gives CASSSAEQGWGYTF.

This clonotype appeared a few times. The rearrangement uses TRBV29-1 and TRBJ1-4; tentative D call: TRBD1 (5 bases). The V gene lost 2 bases and the J gene lost 9 bases, with 13 bases spanning the gap. The CDR3 length is 13 residues. Germline CDR1 SQVTM, CDR2 ANQGSEA. The CDR3 sequence: CSVEFQGGKKLFF. CDR3 coding DNA: TGCAGCGTTGAATTTCAGGGAGGAAAAAAACTGTTTTTT.

The table lists this clonotype with a few counts. The chain joins TRBV7-8 to TRBJ2-5; a possible D gene is TRBD2 (5 bases). There are 13 residues in the CDR3. Germline CDR1 SGHVS, CDR2 FQNEAQ. With 5 bases removed from V and 5 bases from J, the gap between germline ends came to 12 bases. The CDR3: CASSMDSRETQYF. CDR3 in DNA: TGTGCCAGCAGCATGGACTCGCGGGAGACCCAGTACTTC.

This clonotype has at least ten counts. The chain uses TRBV20-1 and TRBJ2-2, with a tentative D call TRBD2 (5 bases). Germline CDR1 is DFQATT and CDR2 is SNEGSKA (reference sequence). With 0 bases removed from V and 4 bases from J, the gap between germline ends came to 15 bases. The CDR3 runs to 16 residues. CDR3 in amino acids: CSARDITSGLTGELFF. CDR3 coding DNA: TGCAGTGCTAGAGATATTACTTCTGGACTCACCGGGGAGCTGTTTTTT.

The J gene is TRBJ2-2, the V gene TRBV20-1, with 9 bases aligning to TRBD2. CDR3 size: 16 residues. Trimming removed 3 bases from V and 3 bases from J; junction bases left unmatched: 8. Germline V gene data show CDR1 as DFQATT and CDR2 as SNEGSKA (reference sequence). The CDR3 nucleotides are TGCAGTGCTAGGGTAGCGGGGGATTCCTACACCGGGGAGCTGTTTTTT. This translates into CSARVAGDSYTGELFF.

As to this clonotype: Germline is not matched at one junction end, which may reflect a read error. CDR3 DNA sequence: TGCGCCAGCCGCTTGGGTACCGGGACAAGGGAAAAACTGTTTTTT. Encoded protein: CASRLGTGTREKLFF. The chain couples TRBV5-1 to TRBJ1-4, with D possibly being TRBD1 (6 bases). The CDR3 sequence is 15 residues long. Germline CDR1 reads SGHRS; CDR2 reads YFSETQ.

The rearrangement uses TRBV29-1 and TRBJ2-7; D may correspond to TRBD1 or TRBD2 (6 bases each). Germline V gives CDR1 SQVTM, CDR2 ANQGSEA. This CDR3 is built from 10 residues. The CDR3 DNA is TGCATCGTGAGGGGGGCTGAGCAGTACTTC. Its translation: CIVRGAEQYF.

V and J are TRBV7-9 and TRBJ1-1; D is unresolved. There are 14 residues in the CDR3. The germline V and J ends were trimmed by 5 bases and 0 bases, with 10 bases remaining between them. Germline values: CDR1 SEHNR, CDR2 FQNEAQ (reference sequence). The CDR3 region is CASSAEEVNTEAFF. Written as DNA, the CDR3 is TGTGCCAGCAGCGCAGAAGAGGTGAACACTGAAGCTTTCTTT.

J is TRBJ2-7 and V is TRBV7-9; 9 bases are a match to TRBD2. Per germline, CDR1 SEHNR and CDR2 FQNEAQ (reference sequence). Unmatched junction bases numbered 11, after V lost 11 bases and J lost 6 bases. This CDR3 contains 13 residues. The DNA for the CDR3 is TGTGCCGTCTCCCTATTAGCGGGAGTCGAGCAGTACTTC. Its translation: CAVSLLAGVEQYF.

This sequence joins TRBV20-1 and TRBJ2-7, with TRBD2 identical over 10 bases. CDR1 is DFQATT and CDR2 is SNEGSKA in the germline V gene (reference sequence). The CDR3 runs 14 residues. Trimming took 2 bases from V and 4 from J; bases not matched to a gene: 5. The CDR3 loop reads CSARPSGRLYEQYF. As DNA, the CDR3 is TGCAGTGCTAGACCTAGCGGGAGATTATACGAGCAGTACTTC.

The gene calls are TRBV7-2 and TRBJ2-7; D gene uncertain. In germline, CDR1 is SGHTA, CDR2 FQGNSA. The CDR3 is made up of 12 amino acids. V dropped 6 bases and J dropped 3 bases, with 9 bases sitting between them. Here the CDR3 DNA reads TGTGCCAGCAGTATTGACGACTACGAGCAGTACTTC. It specifies CASSIDDYEQYF.

This clonotype was picked up a small number of times. The chain combines TRBV14 with TRBJ1-2, with D tentatively TRBD1 (5 bases). CDR3 length: 15 residues. V lost 0 bases and J 8 bases, leaving 16 bases between the germline ends. Germline loops: CDR1 SGHDN, CDR2 FVKESK. DNA of the CDR3: TGTGCCAGCAGCCAAGACTTCCTCCCCGGGGCCGGCTACACCTTC. Its protein product is CASSQDFLPGAGYTF.

The sample holds a few counts of this clonotype. The J gene is TRBJ2-5, the V gene TRBV5-1; unclear D gene. The ends were cut back, 3 bases at V and 1 base at J, with 13 bases in the middle. CDR3 size: 15 residues. CDR1 is SGHRS, CDR2 YFSETQ, per germline. Here the CDR3 reads CASSSFNNVQETQYF. The CDR3 DNA is TGCGCCAGCAGCTCCTTCAATAATGTCCAAGAGACCCAGTACTTC.

This clonotype was detected only a few times. This rearrangement joins TRBV20-1 to TRBJ1-2; 7 nucleotides agree with TRBD1. Trimming cost V 6 bases and J 4 bases; bases outside gene matches: 5. CDR1 DFQATT and CDR2 SNEGSKA come from the germline V gene (reference sequence). The CDR3 extends over 12 amino acids. CDR3 sequence (DNA): TGCAGTGCCACAGACAGGGCCTATGGCTACACCTTC. Protein sequence: CSATDRAYGYTF.

The chain uses TRBV5-1 and TRBJ2-3; TRBD1 matches 8 bases. Germline CDR1 is SGHRS and CDR2 is YFSETQ. Trimming removed 0 bases from V and 5 bases from J; junction bases left unmatched: 11. CDR3 length: 17 amino acids. The CDR3 region is CASSLENLDRVEDTQYF. CDR3 in DNA: TGCGCCAGCAGCTTGGAAAACTTGGACAGGGTTGAAGATACGCAGTATTTT.

This clonotype appeared a few times. The chain employs TRBV5-1 and TRBJ1-4; 9 nucleotides agree with TRBD1. The J segment lost 8 bases and the V segment lost 4 bases, leaving 3 bases of the junction unmatched. The CDR3 runs 13 residues. In germline, CDR1 is SGHRS, CDR2 YFSETQ. For the CDR3, the DNA is TGCGCCAGCAGCGGGACAGGGCGAGAAAAACTGTTTTTT. Translation gives CASSGTGREKLFF.

This clonotype has just a few counts. The chain carries TRBV29-1 and TRBJ2-1; tentatively, D is TRBD1 (5 bases). Germline V gene data show CDR1 as SQVTM and CDR2 as ANQGSEA. The CDR3 consists of 16 residues. Trimming took 7 bases from V and 0 from J, leaving 19 bases between them. This CDR3 reads CSADGGQVSSYNEQFF. The DNA for the CDR3 is TGCAGCGCCGACGGTGGACAAGTGAGCTCCTACAATGAGCAGTTCTTC.

This clonotype was found a few times. The rearrangement uses TRBV3-1 and TRBJ2-7; tentatively, D is TRBD2 (5 bases). V gave up 4 bases and J gave up 3 bases, with 13 bases separating them. The CDR3 length is 14 residues. The germline CDR1 and CDR2 sequences are LGHDT and YNNKEL (reference sequence). CDR3 amino acids: CASSPLPEDYEQYF. As DNA, the CDR3 is TGTGCCAGCAGCCCCCTCCCGGAGGACTACGAGCAGTACTTC.

This rearrangement joins TRBV12-3 or TRBV12-4 to TRBJ2-7; 8 nucleotides match TRBD2. The J call is doubtful: the DNA matches TRBJ2-1 better. This CDR3 is 15 amino acids long. CDR3 DNA sequence: TGTGCCAGCAGTCCCAGCGGGGGAGTATCCAATGAGCAGTTCTTC. Translating it yields CASSPSGGVSNEQFF.

The chain combines TRBV5-6 with TRBJ2-1, with TRBD1 matching 9 bases. The CDR3 runs to 16 residues. CDR1 and CDR2 from the germline V gene are SGHDT and YYEEEE. V trimming: 3 bases; J trimming: 2 bases; junction bases outside the gene matches: 6. The CDR3 here is CASSSPGQGTYNEQFF. CDR3 nucleotide sequence: TGTGCCAGCAGCTCCCCGGGACAGGGAACCTACAATGAGCAGTTCTTC.

V usage is TRBV28 and J usage is TRBJ2-7; D is ambiguous. Trimming removed 7 bases at V and 2 bases at J, with 12 bases between. CDR1 MDHEN and CDR2 SYDVKM come from the germline V gene. The CDR3 extends over 13 amino acids. The CDR3 protein is CASKSRQTYEQYF. CDR3 DNA: TGTGCCAGCAAATCAAGGCAGACCTACGAGCAGTACTTC.

This chain joins TRBV5-6 and TRBJ2-7, with 7 positions matching TRBD1. CDR1 is SGHDT and CDR2 is YYEEEE in the germline V gene. V lost 3 bases to trimming and J lost 6 bases; unmatched junction nucleotides: 3. There are 12 residues in the CDR3. In nucleotides, the CDR3 is TGTGCCAGCAGCTCGACAGGGCCCGAGCAGTACTTC. Translating it yields CASSSTGPEQYF.

On this clonotype: Germline is not matched at one junction end, which may reflect a read error. The chain combines TRBV20-1 with TRBJ2-1; 7 bases agree with TRBD1. The CDR3 is 12 amino acids. The germline V gene encodes CDR1 DFQATT and CDR2 SNEGSKA (reference sequence). The CDR3 region has the DNA TGCAGTGCCGACAGGGCTGGCAATGAGCAGTCCTTC. Translated, it gives CSADRAGNEQSF.

The genes are TRBV4-3 and TRBJ2-1, with D maybe TRBD2 (6 bases). The assigned J gene may be wrong: the sequence end matches TRBJ2-7 better. Germline V lookup: CDR1 LGHNA, CDR2 YSLEER. This CDR3 has 14 amino acids. Here the CDR3 reads CASSQEPTSYEQYF. The CDR3 DNA reads as TGCGCCAGCAGCCAGGAACCGACTAGCTACGAGCAGTACTTC.

This clonotype has more than one count but fewer than ten. The gene calls are TRBV14 and TRBJ2-3; D unresolved. Per germline, CDR1 SGHDN and CDR2 FVKESK. With 0 bases removed from V and 4 bases from J, the gap between germline ends came to 11 bases. CDR3 length: 15 residues. Written as DNA, the CDR3 is TGTGCCAGCAGCCAAGAAGGCCTGTGGGCAGATACGCAGTATTTT. Translation: CASSQEGLWADTQYF.

The genes are TRBV2 and TRBJ2-1, with D unclear. Germline CDR1 SNHLY, CDR2 FYNNEI. Trimming removed 8 bases from V and 4 bases from J, with 6 bases in between. This CDR3 has 11 residues. The DNA of the CDR3 is TGTGCCAGCCAGGAGTACAATGAGCAGTTCTTC. Amino acid sequence: CASQEYNEQFF.

The CDR3 DNA is TGTGCCAGCAGTGAAGAGTTGTCTATGAGCGGGAGGGATAGCAATGAGCAGTTCTTC. It codes for CASSEELSMSGRDSNEQFF. This chain links TRBV2 with TRBJ2-5, with 10 bases identical to TRBD2. The J call may be in error: the DNA end matches TRBJ2-1 better. This CDR3 region has 19 residues. Per the germline V gene, CDR1 is SNHLY and CDR2 is FYNNEI.